This record covers a single T cell receptor beta chain. This sample's time point: pretreatment peripheral blood. This sample was taken from a study of PD-L1 blockade in urothelial cancer. Study overall: Patients commenced atezolizumab in the mid-2010s, and it was given at 1,200 mg intravenously every 3 weeks. Analyses used blood from 3 weeks (second dose) and 6 weeks after treatment start. Reported median T cell count for blood samples was around 140,000.

Repertoires were generated with immunoSEQ multiplex PCR, while TCRdb's copy carries only in-frame clones and drops some. Of around 130,000 clones listed, approximately 84% were seen once; the top ten hold 2.5% to 3.5%. The sample was PBMCs, taken around atezolizumab (anti-PD-L1) treatment. This TCR came from a man aged 45-60 years with urothelial cancer.

For the CDR3, the DNA is TGTGCCAGCAGCTTCGACAGACACACAGATACGCAGTATTTT. Protein sequence: CASSFDRHTDTQYF. The chain carries TRBV7-8 and TRBJ2-3; tentative D call: TRBD1 (5 bases). CDR1 SGHVS and CDR2 FQNEAQ come from the germline V gene. V was trimmed by 3 bases and J by 2 bases, leaving 9 bases between them. The CDR3 consists of 14 residues.